These 30 T cell receptor beta chains were all obtained from the same sample, sequenced in a study of blood T cells in healthy people across ages. The use of a sample-barcoded 5' primer and a J-beta primer mix characterized a second PCR of 7 to 11 cycles. TCRdb reprocessed the 5' RACE reads with MiXCR, giving one entry per CDR3 protein. Here the sample spans about 940,000 distinct CDR3 sequences, 48% being singletons. The sequencing input was blood. The receptors originated from a man aged 25 to 40 in good health.

CDR3 amino acids: CSATGSRAGGAYTDTQYF. The CDR3 DNA is TGCAGTGCTACAGGCTCTCGAGCGGGAGGGGCGTACACAGATACGCAGTATTTT. The J gene is TRBJ2-3, the V gene TRBV20-1, with TRBD2 identical over 10 bases. CDR1 and CDR2 (germline): DFQATT, SNEGSKA (reference sequence). CDR3 size: 18 residues. Germline trimming cut 4 bases from V and 2 bases from J; bases unmatched to any gene: 15.

V is TRBV4-1 and J is TRBJ1-2, with 7 bases identical to TRBD1. CDR3 length: 15 amino acids. CDR1 and CDR2 (germline): MGHRA, YSYEKL. The ends lost 2 bases at V and 4 bases at J; junction bases unmatched: 7. DNA for the CDR3: TGCGCCAGCAGCCAACGACAGGGAGAGTTCTATGGCTACACCTTC. Translated: CASSQRQGEFYGYTF.

In this sample, this clonotype turned up once. The V gene is TRBV14, the J gene TRBJ2-4; 7 bases align to TRBD1. The J call is doubtful: the DNA matches TRBJ2-7 better. Germline CDR1 is SGHDN and CDR2 is FVKESK. The CDR3 covers 16 residues. This chain's CDR3 is CASSLGGGGRGNEQYF. The CDR3 coding sequence is TGTGCCAGCAGCCTAGGCGGTGGCGGCAGGGGGAACGAGCAGTACTTC.

This chain connects TRBV27 to TRBJ1-4, with D unresolved. Germline V gene sequence: CDR1 MNHEY, CDR2 SMNVEV (reference sequence). The CDR3 has 14 amino acids. V lost 5 bases and J 5 bases, leaving 12 bases between the germline ends. The DNA for the CDR3 is TGTGCCAGCAGTCGTGAGCCGGGGAATGAAAAACTGTTTTTT. Translation: CASSREPGNEKLFF. Together with reference TRBV27 and TRBJ1-4, the CDR3 gives the full variable domain: EAQVTQNPRYLITVTGKKLTVTCSQNMNHEYMSWYRQDPGLGLRQIYYSMNVEVTDKGDVPEGYKVSRKEKRNFPLILESPSPNQTSLYFCASSREPGNEKLFFGSGTQLSVL.

Regarding this clonotype: The junction departs from the called germline gene at one end, perhaps through a read error. The chain couples TRBV4-3 to TRBJ2-2; D is perhaps TRBD2 (5 bases). CDR3 length: 16 residues. Germline CDR1 and CDR2: LGHNA and YSLEER. CDR3 DNA sequence: TGCGCCAGCAGCCAAGACAGAGGGTCGAACACCGGGGAGCGGTTTTTT. It is translated as CASSQDRGSNTGERFF.

J is TRBJ1-1 and V is TRBV7-2; D gene uncertain. Looked up from germline, CDR1 is SGHTA and CDR2 is FQGNSA. V lost 5 bases and J lost 11, with 18 bases in between. This CDR3 is 13 amino acids long. The CDR3 here is CASSADFTRGAFF. The DNA of the CDR3 is TGTGCCAGCAGCGCGGACTTCACACGAGGCGCTTTCTTT.

The V call is TRBV5-6, the J call TRBJ2-1; no reliable D call. The V end lost 0 bases, the J end lost 10 bases, and 14 bases lay between the germline ends. This CDR3 region has 14 residues. Germline V CDR1 and CDR2: SGHDT, YYEEEE. DNA of the CDR3: TGTGCCAGCAGCTTGGAGAGCCTCTCCTACGAGCAGTTCTTC. This gives the protein CASSLESLSYEQFF.

In its sample, this clonotype was seen a few times. The CDR3 loop is CSVIRQNTEAFF. Written as DNA, the CDR3 is TGCAGCGTTATTAGACAGAACACTGAAGCTTTCTTT. This chain connects TRBV29-1 to TRBJ1-1; no definite D call. The germline V and J ends were trimmed by 5 bases and 1 base, with 8 bases remaining between them. Germline V gene data show CDR1 as SQVTM and CDR2 as ANQGSEA. The CDR3 is made up of 12 amino acids.

There are a few counts of this clonotype. V gene TRBV6-6 combines with J gene TRBJ1-2; a possible D gene is TRBD1 (5 bases). CDR1 and CDR2 from the germline V gene are MNHNY and SVGAGI (reference sequence). This CDR3 spans 16 amino acids. Trimming removed 4 bases from V and 4 bases from J, with 19 bases in between. The DNA of the CDR3 is TGTGCCAGCAGTTCTCCACGGGGGGATCGCGGCTATGGCTACACCTTC. Encoded protein: CASSSPRGDRGYGYTF.

V is TRBV5-4 and J is TRBJ2-4; 7 positions match TRBD2. The V gene's germline CDR1 is SGHNT and CDR2 YYREEE (reference sequence). The ends lost 3 bases at V and 5 bases at J; junction bases unmatched: 11. The CDR3 loop spans 16 amino acids. In DNA form, the CDR3 reads TGTGCCAGCAGCTCCGAACCGGGAGGAACCGAAAACATTCAGTACTTC. The encoded protein is CASSSEPGGTENIQYF.

This chain uses TRBV7-2 with TRBJ1-5, with 10 bases that match TRBD1. CDR3 length: 15 residues. From germline, CDR1 is SGHTA and CDR2 FQGNSA. V lost 4 bases to trimming and J lost 4 bases; unmatched junction nucleotides: 4. The CDR3 region is CASSSGQGWNQPQHF. CDR3 in DNA: TGTGCCAGCAGCTCGGGACAGGGGTGGAATCAGCCCCAGCATTTT.

This clonotype was detected only a few times. The V call is TRBV29-1, the J call TRBJ2-3, with a possible D match to TRBD1 (5 bases). The CDR3 is 16 residues long. The germline gives CDR1 SQVTM, CDR2 ANQGSEA. Trimming shortened V by 2 bases and J by 2 bases, and 17 bases separated the two germline ends. CDR3 sequence (DNA): TGCAGCGTTGAACTTCGGCAGGGATCTAACACAGATACGCAGTATTTT. This encodes CSVELRQGSNTDTQYF.

Concerning this clonotype itself: One junction end disagrees with the germline gene, perhaps due to a read error. V gene TRBV12-3 or TRBV12-4 combines with J gene TRBJ2-1; D remains ambiguous. This CDR3 contains 11 residues. The CDR3 DNA follows: TGTGCCAGCAACTCCTACAATAAGCAGTTCTTC. Amino acids: CASNSYNKQFF.

The CDR3 region is CATSRVQATYEQYF. The CDR3 nucleotides read TGTGCCACCAGCAGAGTACAGGCTACCTACGAGCAGTACTTC. The chain employs TRBV15 and TRBJ2-7, with TRBD1 as a possible D gene (5 bases). The CDR3 covers 14 residues. Germline CDR1 LNHNV, CDR2 YYDKDF (reference sequence). Deletions cut 1 base from V and 2 bases from J, with 9 bases between.

This clonotype was recorded a few times. The V gene is TRBV18, the J gene TRBJ1-1; D is undetermined. The V end was cut by 0 bases, the J end by 11 bases, with 13 bases between. The length of the CDR3 is 13 residues. Germline V gene sequence: CDR1 KGHSH, CDR2 LQKENI. CDR3 DNA: TGTGCCAGCTCACCACCGGATCGGAGCCGTGCTTTCTTT. It codes for CASSPPDRSRAFF.

The chain combines TRBV12-3 or TRBV12-4 with TRBJ2-3; a weak D match, TRBD2 (6 bases). The V and J ends lost 3 bases and 0 bases respectively, with 10 bases between them. CDR3 length: 15 amino acids. The CDR3 protein is CASSFIGTSTDTQYF. CDR3 DNA: TGTGCCAGCAGTTTCATCGGGACTAGCACAGATACGCAGTATTTT.

Only a few counts were recorded for this clonotype. The chain has TRBV4-1 and TRBJ2-7; possible D gene TRBD1, 5 bases. Germline-derived CDR1 and CDR2 are MGHRA and YSYEKL. The CDR3 contains 13 residues. Trimming removed 3 bases from V and 6 bases from J, with 12 bases in between. The CDR3 sequence: CASSQTRQSEQYF. In DNA, the CDR3 is TGCGCCAGCAGCCAGACCAGACAGAGCGAGCAGTACTTC.

This clonotype has just a few counts. The rearrangement links TRBV27 to TRBJ2-7; 8 nucleotides agree with TRBD1. The trim removed 2 bases at V and 2 bases at J, leaving 5 bases unmatched. Germline-derived CDR1 and CDR2 are MNHEY and SMNVEV (reference sequence). The CDR3 is 15 residues long. Here the CDR3 reads CASSLARTGPYEQYF. The CDR3 DNA sequence: TGTGCCAGCAGTTTAGCCCGGACAGGGCCCTACGAGCAGTACTTC.

The rearrangement uses TRBV6-1 and TRBJ1-1; TRBD1 aligns across 9 bases. Per the germline V gene, CDR1 is MNHNS and CDR2 is SASEGT. There are 16 residues in the CDR3. V shed 8 bases and J 3 bases; nucleotides not matched to a gene: 13. The CDR3 is CASSPWDRDKYTEAFF. The CDR3 DNA sequence: TGTGCCAGCTCTCCATGGGACAGGGATAAGTACACTGAAGCTTTCTTT.

The chain carries TRBV12-3 or TRBV12-4 and TRBJ1-6; TRBD1 matches 7 bases. The V gene end was trimmed by 6 bases and the J gene end by 7 bases; junction bases not matched to a gene: 9. CDR3 size: 15 residues. CDR3 coding DNA: TGTGCCAGCAGGTCCGGGACAGTCTCAAATTCACCCCTCCACTTT. Its translation: CASRSGTVSNSPLHF.

This clonotype is medium-sized (0.01 to 0.1%). The V gene is TRBV25-1, the J gene TRBJ2-7; 9 bases line up with TRBD2. The J segment lost 5 bases and the V segment lost 4 bases, leaving 9 bases of the junction unmatched. This CDR3 comprises 15 residues. Germline CDR1 is MGHDK and CDR2 is SYGVNS. The CDR3 region has the DNA TGTGCCAGCAGTGGGGGCGGGGGGGCATTCAACGAGCAGTACTTC. Residues: CASSGGGGAFNEQYF.

The sample holds one count of this clonotype. The chain recombines TRBV28 with TRBJ2-4; 11 nucleotides line up with TRBD1. The J call may be wrong; the DNA end is better matched by TRBJ2-7. This CDR3 is 17 amino acids long. The germline V gene has CDR1 MDHEN and CDR2 SYDVKM. The CDR3 nucleotides read TGTGCCAGCAGTCCCCTCGGGCGGGACAGGGGGTTCTACGAGCAGTACTTC. Protein product: CASSPLGRDRGFYEQYF.

Of note for this clonotype: A much larger clone sits a single nucleotide away, making a read error possible. The genes are TRBV27 and TRBJ2-1; no clear D gene. The CDR3 runs 13 residues. CDR1 and CDR2 (germline): MNHEY, SMNVEV (reference sequence). Trimming stripped 5 bases from V and 10 bases from J, with 15 bases between. The CDR3 reads CASSVRILWEQFF. DNA of the CDR3: TGTGCCAGCAGTGTACGGATCCTCTGGGAGCAGTTCTTC.

The rearrangement uses TRBV6-2 or TRBV6-3 and TRBJ2-6; D is undetermined. The CDR3 sequence is 16 residues long. The germline V gene has CDR1 MNHEY and CDR2 SVGEGT. V shed 6 bases and J shed 0 bases, with 12 bases lying between them. The CDR3 reads CASRGSYSSGANVLTF. DNA for the CDR3: TGTGCCAGCAGGGGGTCTTATTCCTCTGGGGCCAACGTCCTGACTTTC.

This clonotype was recorded only once. The chain recombines TRBV10-1 with TRBJ2-2; a possible D gene is TRBD1 (5 bases). The germline CDR1 and CDR2 sequences are WNHNN and SYGVQD (reference sequence). The V end lost 6 bases, the J end lost 4 bases, and 9 bases lay between the germline ends. The length of the CDR3 is 13 residues. In DNA form, the CDR3 reads TGCGCCAGCAGGGCAGGGCCCACCGGGGAGCTGTTTTTT. Translation: CASRAGPTGELFF.

This clonotype occurred a few times. This chain joins TRBV5-1 and TRBJ2-3; perhaps TRBD1 as D (6 bases). There are 13 residues in the CDR3. Germline V gene sequence: CDR1 SGHRS, CDR2 YFSETQ. V lost 3 bases and J lost 1, with 6 bases in between. The CDR3 is CASSWTGTDTQYF. Written as DNA, the CDR3 is TGCGCCAGCAGCTGGACAGGCACAGATACGCAGTATTTT. The complete variable domain, with remaining parts taken from reference TRBV5-1 and TRBJ2-3, reads KAGVTQTPRYLIKTRGQQVTLSCSPISGHRSVSWYQQTPGQGLQFLFEYFSETQRNKGNFPGRFSGRQFSNSRSEMNVSTLELGDSALYLCASSWTGTDTQYFGPGTRLTVL.

In this sample, this clonotype turned up a few times. V and J are TRBV15 and TRBJ2-7, with D possibly TRBD1 on 6 matching bases. The ends were cut back, 0 bases at V and 3 bases at J, with 12 bases in the middle. The CDR3 extends over 15 amino acids. Per the germline V gene, CDR1 is LNHNV and CDR2 is YYDKDF (reference sequence). In DNA form, the CDR3 reads TGTGCCACCAGCAGAGAACTAGAACAGGGCTACGAGCAGTACTTC. Translated: CATSRELEQGYEQYF.

This clonotype was picked up one time. The gene calls are TRBV12-3 or TRBV12-4 and TRBJ2-7; D may be TRBD1 or TRBD2 (5 bases each). The V end lost 5 bases, the J end lost 4 bases, and 15 bases lay between the germline ends. CDR3 size: 14 residues. CDR3 sequence reads: CASSAGTEIYEQYF. DNA of the CDR3: TGTGCCAGCAGTGCCGGGACGGAGATTTACGAGCAGTACTTC.

This clonotype was seen only a few times. The chain employs TRBV13 and TRBJ1-5, with D possibly TRBD1 on 5 matching bases. The germline V gene has CDR1 PRHDT and CDR2 FYEKMQ (reference sequence). The CDR3 totals 12 residues. The V end lost 5 bases, the J end lost 5 bases, and 7 bases lay between the germline ends. The CDR3 bases are TGTGCCAGCAGCACGACAGATCAGCCCCAGCATTTT. Translating gives CASSTTDQPQHF. Variable domain in full (rest from reference TRBV13 and TRBJ1-5): AAGVIQSPRHLIKEKRETATLKCYPIPRHDTVYWYQQGPGQDPQFLISFYEKMQSDKGSIPDRFSAQQFSDYHSELNMSSLELGDSALYFCASSTTDQPQHFGDGTRLSIL.

This clonotype was recorded a few times. A read error may be the cause here, since a much bigger clone is one base away. The chain links TRBV9 to TRBJ2-5, with 7 bases that match TRBD2. This CDR3 comprises 16 residues. CDR1 SGDLS and CDR2 YYNGEE come from the germline V gene. The V and J ends lost 0 bases and 11 bases, in that order; junction bases with no gene match: 16. CDR3 coding DNA: TGTGCCAGCAGCGTAGCTGGCTATGGGGGGGGAGGTGAGCAGTACTTC. It encodes CASSVAGYGGGGEQYF. The variable domain in full, with the rest retrieved from reference TRBV9 and TRBJ2-5, is DSGVTQTPKHLITATGQRVTLRCSPRSGDLSVYWYQQSLDQGLQFLIQYYNGEERAKGNILERFSAQQFPDLHSELNLSSLELGDSALYFCASSVAGYGGGGEQYFGPGTRLLVL.